This T cell receptor beta chain comes out of a study of shared clonotypes between healthy human individuals (dated by TCRdb to the early 2020s). Background on the whole study: The cohort included three men and a couple of women between 18 and 49 years of age. Between about 0.8 and 9 billion PBMCs per donor were obtained by leukapheresis. Blood TCR repertoires of about 5 healthy adults were deeply sequenced to estimate repertoire size and the extent of clonotype sharing between individuals. Per donor, three plates each were used for CD4 naive and CD4 memory, two for CD8 naive, and one for CD8 memory. Different laboratories and diverse techniques were used to prepare libraries and sequence TCR repertoires, to increase sequencing depth and limit assay-specific biases. What the study reported, not specific to this receptor: Compared with non-shared clonotypes, clonotypes shared by all four sorted-subset donors had higher generation probabilities. Pairwise subsampling led to the expectation that sequencing depth would affect the degree of clonotype sharing among donors. Sharing across a few donors was observed for roughly 5.4% of naive CD4, less than 4% of naive CD8, 2% to 2.5% of memory CD4, and about 0.4% of memory CD8 clonotypes. Rarefaction of sorted-subset datasets indicated incomplete sequencing despite the large sequencing depth. Sampling was limited to blood, and TCR repertoires in tissue likely differ from TCR repertoires in blood. Naive subsets generally had larger estimated clonotype richness than memory subsets. Because the study included a small number of donors, the genetic and exposure-history diversity represented was limited.

Using the deep immunoSEQ assay, TCR CDR3 regions were amplified from genomic DNA by multiplex PCR. Extracted genomic DNA from each cell subset was spread evenly across all wells of several immunoSEQ 96-well plates, with each plate serving as a replicate. For sorted subsets, approximately 210 ng genomic DNA, equal to tens of thousands of T cell genomes, was loaded into each replicate PCR. Purified libraries were measured with a Qubit 3.0 fluorometer, size-checked on a Bioanalyzer 2100, and measured again with the KAPA Library Quantification kit. A separate single-read 150-cycle Illumina NextSeq 550 flow cell was used to sequence each immunoSEQ 96-well plate. As for the original processing: The immunoSEQ output contained only junctional sequences without quality scores, so filtering could not match that applied to full-length reads. To assign V/J genes and CDR3, sequences were annotated against IMGT germline references using PyIR, a Python wrapper for IgBLAST v1.9. Reads were removed for weak V/J assignments (E-value above 1e-6), missing CDR3, stop codons, out-of-frame junctions, or ambiguous translated residues. V3J clonotypes were defined by identical inferred V gene, J gene, and CDR3 amino acid sequence. To compute the percentage overlap between repertoires, the number of shared unique clonotypes was divided by the size of the smaller repertoire. Repertoire richness was assessed with RTK rarefaction, the Chao1 estimator, and Recon v2.1 estimates of unobserved clonotypes. Generation probabilities were computed with OLGA for all TCRbeta clonotypes obtained by the gDNA method from a few donors. This immuneACCESS table, as held by TCRdb, lists in-frame sequences with V and J called but not all clones. Of the missing ones, under half trace to an unresolved V gene in checked studies; the others have no known cause. V, J and clone size derive from that table, while D and trimming were established from the DNA sequence. The sample data list roughly 2.2 million clones, and approximately 90% of these were observed just once. The top ten constitute around 0.38% of the sample.

Comments on this clone: Its antigen is not yet known. No much larger clone exists at a distance of one base, and base qualities are not known.

Taken from cysteine to phenylalanine, the CDR3 has 13 residues. Only the CDR3 part of the read is kept: 39 bases, read in frame from the first base. Sequences MNHEY (CDR1) and SVGAGI (CDR2) are obtained from the germline V gene. Cut back by 4 bases and 11 bases, the V and J ends lie 14 bases apart. Donors were healthy HIV-negative adults with no recently reported acute infections or vaccinations. Only Caucasian adults living in Nashville, Tennessee, USA were represented among the donors. CD4+ T cells were enriched by magnetic negative selection, after which naive cells were positively selected on CD45RA and the negative fraction was taken as the memory subset. Blood was obtained by leukapheresis, after which PBMCs were separated by Ficoll-Histopaque density gradient centrifugation and cryopreserved in liquid nitrogen vapor phase. Purity and quantity of every magnetically sorted T cell population were checked by analytical flow cytometry. From each sorted fraction, genomic DNA was isolated and quantified by UV absorbance on a Nanodrop 2000c.

The chain links TRBV6-5 with TRBJ1-4; the D gene is unclear. The sequenced sample consisted of naive CD4+ T cells from PBMCs. The cell subset or site label here, explained by the study, means: CD45RA+ positively selected. The sequence was obtained from a man between 18 and 29 years old in good health. Some clones in this sample may be carry-over from other donors' samples. The CDR3 is CASSSLSVGKLFF. The DNA sequence follows: TGTGCCAGCAGTTCGCTGTCGGTCGGCAAACTGTTTTTT.